These T cell receptor beta chains were read from a single sample in a study of cytomegalovirus exposure and HLA in healthy donors. TCRdb keeps only in-frame clones here, not all; method: immunoSEQ multiplex PCR. The profile shows 90,000 to 140,000 clones, about 80% of them singletons. Sequencing was performed on PBMCs. The origin of the receptors is a man aged 25 to 40 in good health and CMV-seronegative. The CDR3 runs from the conserved cysteine through the conserved F or W. The D gene is left open where the match is weak. A clone size is listed for some rows: how often the clone was seen (once, few, many), or a class if it is expanded.

TGCGCCAGCAGCTTGTACGGGACAGGGGGATATGGCTACACCTTC	CASSLYGTGGYGYTF	-	TRBJ1-2	TRBV5-1	15	TRBD1
TGCGCCAGCAGCCACACCAGAAACACTGAAGCTTTCTTT	CASSHTRNTEAFF	-	TRBJ1-1	TRBV4-3	13	-
TGTGCCAGCAGCCCCGGGGGTCCTCGCTATGGCTACACCTTC	CASSPGGPRYGYTF	-	TRBJ1-2	TRBV5-4	14	-
TGTGCCAGAAGCTCTTTAAGACAGAGCAATCAGCCCCAGCATTTT	CARSSLRQSNQPQHF	-	TRBJ1-5	TRBV5-3	15	-
TGTGCCAGCAGTGGGGGGACAGGGGGCGCCCCCGATACGCAGTATTTT	CASSGGTGGAPDTQYF	-	TRBJ2-3	TRBV6-1	16	TRBD1
TGTGCCAGCTCACCATACGAACAGAACTATGGCTACACCTTC	CASSPYEQNYGYTF	-	TRBJ1-2	TRBV18	14	-
TGTGCCAGCAGCACCTTCTTAAGCCCGCGGGCTTTCTTT	CASSTFLSPRAFF	-	TRBJ1-1	TRBV7-2	13	-
TGTGCCAGCAGTTGGCGACAGTCTACAGATACGCAGTATTTT	CASSWRQSTDTQYF	-	TRBJ2-3	TRBV7-2	14	-
TGTGCCAGTCTATCGGGGGGCTTGAACACTGAAGCTTTCTTT	CASLSGGLNTEAFF	-	TRBJ1-1	TRBV28	14	-
TGTGCCAGCAGCACCGGACAGGGGGGAATCTATGGCTACACCTTC	CASSTGQGGIYGYTF	-	TRBJ1-2	TRBV5-6	15	TRBD1
TGTGCCAGCAGCACCACAGGGGGCAACGACGAGCAGTACTTC	CASSTTGGNDEQYF	few	TRBJ2-7	TRBV7-9	14	TRBD1
TGTGCCAGCACGGCAGCGGGGGTCGAGCAGTACTTC	CASTAAGVEQYF	-	TRBJ2-7	TRBV28	12	TRBD2
TGTGCCAGCAGCGTCGGGGCCACTAGCAACTATGGCTACACCTTC	CASSVGATSNYGYTF	-	TRBJ1-2	TRBV9	15	-
TGTGCCAGCAGACAAGGACAGGGGGTCGACGAGCAGTACTTC	CASRQGQGVDEQYF	once	TRBJ2-7	TRBV7-2	14	TRBD1
TGTGCCAGCAGCGCGACAGGGAATGGCTACACCTTC	CASSATGNGYTF	-	TRBJ1-2	TRBV7-2	12	TRBD1
TGTGCCATCAGTGAGCCGGCGGGAGATACGCAGTATTTT	CAISEPAGDTQYF	-	TRBJ2-3	TRBV10-3	13	-
TGTGCCAGCAGTTGGGGACAGAACTCCTACGAGCAGTACTTC	CASSWGQNSYEQYF	once	TRBJ2-7	TRBV27	14	TRBD1
TGTGCCTGGAGTGGAGGGCACGCGGGGAATCAGCCCCAGCATTTT	CAWSGGHAGNQPQHF	-	TRBJ1-5	TRBV30	15	-
TGCGCCAGCAGCTCGGGACAGTCGGACACTGAAGCTTTCTTT	CASSSGQSDTEAFF	-	TRBJ1-1	TRBV5-1	14	TRBD1
TGTGCCAGCAGCTTAGGGGGACAGGCAAACACTGAAGCTTTCTTT	CASSLGGQANTEAFF	-	TRBJ1-1	TRBV11-3	15	TRBD1
TGCGCCAGCAGCTGGACGGGGGGGGACGAGCAGTACTTC	CASSWTGGDEQYF	once	TRBJ2-7	TRBV5-1	13	TRBD2
TGTGCCAGCTCACTACAGGACAGTTTGAACACTGAAGCTTTCTTT	CASSLQDSLNTEAFF	few	TRBJ1-1	TRBV18	15	-
TGTGCCAGCAGCCCAGGGGCAGATACGCAGTATTTT	CASSPGADTQYF	-	TRBJ2-3	TRBV6-5	12	-
TGTGCCAGCAGCTTGGGGTTCGGGGGGAACACTGAAGCTTTCTTT	CASSLGFGGNTEAFF	-	TRBJ1-1	TRBV5-4	15	-
TGTGCCAGCAGGCCCGGCGGGACTAGCGGGAGCTACGAGCAGTACTTC	CASRPGGTSGSYEQYF	-	TRBJ2-7	TRBV6-6	16	TRBD2
TGTGCCAGCAGTCCTCTAGCGGGAGCCTACAATGAGCAGTTCTTC	CASSPLAGAYNEQFF	-	TRBJ2-1	TRBV6-1	15	TRBD2
TGTGCCAGCAGTTTTAAACCTTCGTCTGGCTCGTCCCCCTACGAGCAGTACTTC	CASSFKPSSGSSPYEQYF	-	TRBJ2-7	TRBV27	18	-
TGCGCCAGCAGCTCCTGGACAGCCGGCGGAGACGAGCAGTACTTC	CASSSWTAGGDEQYF	-	TRBJ2-7	TRBV5-1	15	-
TGTGCCACTAACAGGGGGATCGGCGAGCAGTACTTC	CATNRGIGEQYF	-	TRBJ2-7	TRBV28	12	TRBD1
TGTGCCAGTCGCGTTACAGGGTTGGCCCAGGGCCCTATTACCTACGAGCAGTACTTC	CASRVTGLAQGPITYEQYF	-	TRBJ2-7	TRBV28	19	-
TGCGCCAGCAGGGAGGGGACAGGGTCCCGCACAGATACGCAGTATTTT	CASREGTGSRTDTQYF	-	TRBJ2-3	TRBV5-1	16	TRBD1
TGTGCCAGTAGTATTAGGGGGACAGACTATGGCTACACCTTC	CASSIRGTDYGYTF	-	TRBJ1-2	TRBV19	14	TRBD1
TGTGCCAGCAGCACTCGAGCGGGAGGGCCCTCAGATACGCAGTATTTT	CASSTRAGGPSDTQYF	-	TRBJ2-3	TRBV9	16	TRBD2
TGCGCCAGCAGCCCCGGGACAGATAATTCACCCCTCCACTTT	CASSPGTDNSPLHF	-	TRBJ1-6	TRBV5-1	14	TRBD1
TGTGCCAGCAGCTCCCGGCGTGGCGGGCCAAACAATGAGCAGTTCTTC	CASSSRRGGPNNEQFF	once	TRBJ2-1	TRBV7-9	16	-
TGTGCCAGCAGCGGCGGACTAGCGGGAAACAATGAGCAGTTCTTC	CASSGGLAGNNEQFF	-	TRBJ2-1	TRBV11-2	15	TRBD2
TGTGCCAGTAGGGGAGGACGGGAAAAACTGTTTTTT	CASRGGREKLFF	-	TRBJ1-4	TRBV19	12	-
TGTGCCAGCAGCCAAAACGGCATAGCGGGAGGGACCGGGGAGCTGTTTTTT	CASSQNGIAGGTGELFF	-	TRBJ2-2	TRBV27	17	TRBD2
TGCGCCAGCAGTCCAGGGGATATATCCTACAATGAGCAGTTCTTC	CASSPGDISYNEQFF	-	TRBJ2-1	TRBV5-1	15	-
TGCAGCGTAATTCGACAGCTCACAGATACGCAGTATTTT	CSVIRQLTDTQYF	few	TRBJ2-3	TRBV29-1	13	-
TGCAGCGTTGGAGGACAGGGAGGCAATGAGCAGTTCTTC	CSVGGQGGNEQFF	-	TRBJ2-1	TRBV29-1	13	TRBD1
TGTGCCAGCAGCTTAGTGGGTCTGGTGCGGACTAGCACCCCGGATACGCAGTATTTT	CASSLVGLVRTSTPDTQYF	few	TRBJ2-3	TRBV7-2	19	TRBD2